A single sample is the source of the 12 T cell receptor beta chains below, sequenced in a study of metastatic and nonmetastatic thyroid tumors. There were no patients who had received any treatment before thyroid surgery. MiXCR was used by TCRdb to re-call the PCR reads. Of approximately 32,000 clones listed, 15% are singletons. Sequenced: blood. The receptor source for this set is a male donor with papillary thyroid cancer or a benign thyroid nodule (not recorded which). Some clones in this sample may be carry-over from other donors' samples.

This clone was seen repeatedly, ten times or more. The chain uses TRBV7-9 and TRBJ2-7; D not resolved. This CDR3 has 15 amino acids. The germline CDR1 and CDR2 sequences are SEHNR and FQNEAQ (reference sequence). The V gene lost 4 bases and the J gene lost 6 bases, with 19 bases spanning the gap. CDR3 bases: TGTGCCAGCAGCTCCTCGGGTCTCCCAGGTATCGAGCAGTACTTC. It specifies CASSSSGLPGIEQYF.

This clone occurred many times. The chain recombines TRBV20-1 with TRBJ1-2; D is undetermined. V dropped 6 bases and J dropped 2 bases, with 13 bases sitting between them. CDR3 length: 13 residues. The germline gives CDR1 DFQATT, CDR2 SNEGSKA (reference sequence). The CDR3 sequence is CSAEPDGNYGYTF. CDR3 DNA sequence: TGCAGTGCCGAACCGGACGGCAACTATGGCTACACCTTC.

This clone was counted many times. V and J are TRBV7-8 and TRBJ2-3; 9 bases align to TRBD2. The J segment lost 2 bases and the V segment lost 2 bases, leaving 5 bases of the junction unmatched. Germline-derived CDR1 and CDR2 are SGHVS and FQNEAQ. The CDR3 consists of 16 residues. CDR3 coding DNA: TGTGCCAGCAGCTTACAGACTAGCGGAGCCACAGATACGCAGTATTTT. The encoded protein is CASSLQTSGATDTQYF.

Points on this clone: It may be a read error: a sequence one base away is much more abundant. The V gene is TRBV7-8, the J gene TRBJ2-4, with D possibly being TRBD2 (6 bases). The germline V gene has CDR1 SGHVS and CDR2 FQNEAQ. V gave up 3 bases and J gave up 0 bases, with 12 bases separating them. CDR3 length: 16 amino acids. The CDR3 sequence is CASSFSAGIAKNIQYF. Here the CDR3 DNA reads TGTGCCAGCAGCTTCTCCGCGGGAATAGCCAAAAACATTCAGTACTTC.

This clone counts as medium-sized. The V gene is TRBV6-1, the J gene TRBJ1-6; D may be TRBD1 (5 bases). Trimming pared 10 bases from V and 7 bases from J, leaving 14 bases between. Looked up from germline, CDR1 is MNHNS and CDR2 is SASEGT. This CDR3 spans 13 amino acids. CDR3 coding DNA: TGTGCCATCTCAATTGGGGGGAATTCACCCCTCCACTTT. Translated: CAISIGGNSPLHF.

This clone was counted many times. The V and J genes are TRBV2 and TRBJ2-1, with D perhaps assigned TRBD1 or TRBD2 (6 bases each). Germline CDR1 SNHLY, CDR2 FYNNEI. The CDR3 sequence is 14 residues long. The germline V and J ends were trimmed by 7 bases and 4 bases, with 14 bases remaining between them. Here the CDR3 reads CASTLRGLYNEQFF. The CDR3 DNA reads TGTGCCAGCACCCTCCGGGGGCTTTACAATGAGCAGTTCTTC.

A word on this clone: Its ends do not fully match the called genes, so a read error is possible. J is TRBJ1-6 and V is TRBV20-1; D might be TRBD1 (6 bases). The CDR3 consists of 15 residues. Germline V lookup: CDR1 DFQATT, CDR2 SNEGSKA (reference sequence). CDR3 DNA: TGCAGTGCTACAGGGGACCAGTTTTATAATTCACGCCTCAACTTT. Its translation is CSATGDQFYNSRLNF.

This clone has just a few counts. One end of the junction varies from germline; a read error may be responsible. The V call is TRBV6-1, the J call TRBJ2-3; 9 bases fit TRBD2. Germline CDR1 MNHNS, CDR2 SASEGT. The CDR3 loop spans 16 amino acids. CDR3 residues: CASSLGLARSKDTQYF. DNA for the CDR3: TGTGCCAGCAGCCTAGGACTAGCGAGAAGCAAAGATACGCAGTATTTT.

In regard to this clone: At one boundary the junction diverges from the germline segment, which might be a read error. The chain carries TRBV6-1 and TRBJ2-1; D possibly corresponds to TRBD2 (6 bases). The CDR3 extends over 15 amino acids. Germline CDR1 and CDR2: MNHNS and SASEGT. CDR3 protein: CASRITSFAVNVQFF. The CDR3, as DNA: TGTGCCAGCAGGATCACTAGCTTCGCTGTAAATGTGCAGTTCTTC.

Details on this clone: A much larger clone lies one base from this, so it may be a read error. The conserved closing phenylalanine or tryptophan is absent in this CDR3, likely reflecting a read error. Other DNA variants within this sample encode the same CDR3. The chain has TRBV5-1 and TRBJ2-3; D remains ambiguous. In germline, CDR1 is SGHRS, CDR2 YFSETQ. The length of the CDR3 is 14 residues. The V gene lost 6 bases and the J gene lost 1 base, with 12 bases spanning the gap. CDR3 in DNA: TGCGCCAGCATCCAAACCCCAGGCACAGATACGCAGTATTTG. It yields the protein CASIQTPGTDTQYL.

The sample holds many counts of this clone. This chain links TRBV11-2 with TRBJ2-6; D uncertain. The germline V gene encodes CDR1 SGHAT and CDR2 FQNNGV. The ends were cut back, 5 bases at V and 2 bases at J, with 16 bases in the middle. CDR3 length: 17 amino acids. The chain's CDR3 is CASSLSNLFTGANVLTF. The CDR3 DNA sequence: TGTGCCAGCAGCCTATCCAACCTGTTTACTGGGGCCAACGTCCTGACTTTC.

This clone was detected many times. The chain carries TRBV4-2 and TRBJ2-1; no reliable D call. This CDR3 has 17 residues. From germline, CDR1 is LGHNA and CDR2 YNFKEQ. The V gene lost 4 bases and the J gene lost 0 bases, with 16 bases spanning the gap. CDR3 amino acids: CASSPRLDTGSYNEQFF. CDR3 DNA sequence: TGTGCCAGCAGCCCCCGCCTTGACACGGGCTCCTACAATGAGCAGTTCTTC.